This passage covers 2 T cell receptor beta chains from one sample sequenced in a study of blood T cell repertoires in COVID-19. This table comes from immunoSEQ multiplex PCR, and its TCRdb copy is limited to in-frame clones, with some not included. Counted here are 260,000 or so clones, 84% occurring once; the ten biggest clones make up roughly 8.6%. Sequences were obtained from peripheral blood. The origin of the receptors is a human donor in a cohort sampled during active COVID-19.

This clone was observed once. V is TRBV6-5 and J is TRBJ2-7, with 8 bases aligning to TRBD1. CDR1 MNHEY and CDR2 SVGAGI come from the germline V gene. With V trimmed by 8 bases and J by 1 base, 7 bases remained unmatched. The length of the CDR3 is 14 residues. The CDR3 sequence is CASVRGTGSYEQYF. DNA for the CDR3: TGTGCCAGCGTTCGCGGGACAGGATCCTACGAGCAGTACTTC.

CDR3: CASRVQGSREQYF. Here the CDR3 DNA reads TGTGCCAGTAGGGTACAGGGATCCCGGGAGCAGTACTTC. The rearrangement joins TRBV19 to TRBJ2-7, with D tentatively TRBD1 (6 bases). Per germline, CDR1 LNHDA and CDR2 SQIVND (reference sequence). Trimming pared 6 bases from V and 7 bases from J, leaving 16 bases between. The CDR3 totals 13 residues.